The 5 T cell receptor beta chains below come from one sample, sequenced in a study of CD8 T cells in ankylosing spondylitis. TCRdb passed the 5' RACE reads through MiXCR, listing each CDR3 protein once. The table has some 300,000 distinct CDR3 sequences, more than 20% seen once. Material for sequencing was blood, either unsorted or a sorted T cell fraction (not recorded which). Every receptor here comes from a female donor with ankylosing spondylitis or in good health (not recorded which).

The chain joins TRBV20-1 to TRBJ2-7; TRBD1 might be the D (6 bases). The CDR3 runs 15 residues. Germline loops: CDR1 DFQATT, CDR2 SNEGSKA (reference sequence). V lost 6 bases and J lost 2, with 20 bases in between. The CDR3 loop reads CSATMDSSPPYEQYF. The CDR3 DNA is TGCAGTGCCACAATGGACAGTTCCCCCCCCTACGAGCAGTACTTC.

There are a few counts of this clonotype. This chain uses TRBV3-1 with TRBJ2-1; a weak D match, TRBD2 (6 bases). V was cut by 5 bases and J by 3 bases, with 14 bases left in between. Germline V CDR1 and CDR2: LGHDT, YNNKEL (reference sequence). The CDR3 is 15 residues long. CDR3 residues: CASSFWEDLYNEQFF. The CDR3, as DNA: TGTGCCAGCAGCTTCTGGGAGGACCTCTACAATGAGCAGTTCTTC.

This chain links TRBV10-3 with TRBJ1-1; D remains ambiguous. The V gene lost 0 bases and the J gene lost 1 base, with 12 bases spanning the gap. Germline V gene lookup returns CDR1 ENHRY and CDR2 SYGVKD. The CDR3 sequence is 16 residues long. CDR3 residues: CAISESWWTANTEAFF. For the CDR3, the DNA is TGTGCCATCAGTGAGTCGTGGTGGACGGCGAACACTGAAGCTTTCTTT.

Only a few counts were recorded for this clonotype. V is TRBV12-3 or TRBV12-4 and J is TRBJ1-3; D call uncertain. This CDR3 contains 13 residues. The germline V and J ends were trimmed by 6 bases and 2 bases, with 8 bases remaining between them. The CDR3 reads CASSPQAGNTIYF. The CDR3 DNA sequence: TGTGCCAGCAGCCCCCAGGCTGGAAACACCATATATTTT.

The chain is built from TRBV6-1 and TRBJ2-1; D may match TRBD1 or TRBD2 (5 bases each). The V end lost 6 bases, the J end lost 1 base, and 13 bases lay between the germline ends. This CDR3 region has 15 residues. Germline V gene sequence: CDR1 MNHNS, CDR2 SASEGT. As DNA, the CDR3 is TGTGCCAGCAGGCCCTGGGGGTCGTCCTACAATGAGCAGTTCTTC. Translated, it gives CASRPWGSSYNEQFF.